The 8 T cell receptor beta chains given below trace back to one sample, sequenced in a study of T cells in Graves' hyperthyroidism and ophthalmopathy (dated by TCRdb to about 2019). To prepare the library, multiplex PCR was applied. The data were produced on an Illumina HiSeq 2000. TCR beta CDR3 regions were amplified from RNA transcripts. A first-round RT-PCR of the TCR CDR3 used the HTBI primer set with the Qiagen OneStep RT-PCR kit. The public reads were reanalyzed by TCRdb: fastp trimming at Q25, MiXCR alignment, in-frame beta chains only. Identical CDR3 protein sequences are pooled into one entry, listed with their most common genes and DNA. This sample gives hundreds of thousands of distinct CDR3 sequences in total; around 14% of them show up just once. The ten largest clones represent around an eighth of the sample. The specimen was blood. These receptors came from a woman between 18 and 30 years old with Graves' hyperthyroidism.

This clonotype was seen only a few times. This chain joins TRBV7-6 and TRBJ2-1, with 9 bases aligning to TRBD2. This CDR3 has 15 residues. Germline V CDR1 and CDR2: SGHVS, FNYEAQ. The V segment lost 4 bases and the J segment 5 bases; nucleotides outside the gene matches: 6. Written as DNA, the CDR3 is TGTGCCAGCAGCTACGGGACTAGCTCAGACAATGAGCAGTTCTTC. Translation: CASSYGTSSDNEQFF.

The chain carries TRBV10-3 and TRBJ1-1; 7 bases line up with TRBD1. V lost 7 bases to trimming and J lost 4 bases; unmatched junction nucleotides: 3. The CDR3 loop spans 12 amino acids. CDR1 and CDR2 from the germline V gene are ENHRY and SYGVKD. CDR3 bases: TGTGCCATCAATAACAGGGGCACTGAAGCTTTCTTT. This translates into CAINNRGTEAFF.

The table lists this clonotype with many counts. The gene calls are TRBV20-1 and TRBJ1-1, with 7 positions matching TRBD1. Trimming removed 5 bases from V and 6 bases from J; junction bases left unmatched: 3. CDR3 length: 11 amino acids. Germline assignment: CDR1 DFQATT and CDR2 SNEGSKA (reference sequence). CDR3 sequence: CSAWQGAEAFF. CDR3 in DNA: TGCAGTGCTTGGCAGGGGGCTGAAGCTTTCTTT.

V is TRBV12-3 or TRBV12-4 and J is TRBJ1-4; the D gene is possibly TRBD1 (6 bases). The CDR3 sequence is 15 residues long. The V end was cut by 6 bases, the J end by 8 bases, with 19 bases between. CDR3 amino acids: CASSVWGLFAEKLFF. The CDR3 coding sequence is TGTGCCAGCAGCGTATGGGGGCTTTTTGCAGAAAAACTGTTTTTT.

This clonotype was counted many times. The CDR3 spells CASSYGTSGRLYEQYF. The CDR3 region has the DNA TGTGCCAGCAGTTACGGGACTAGCGGTCGGCTTTACGAGCAGTACTTC. The chain couples TRBV28 to TRBJ2-7, with 11 nucleotides matching TRBD2. Losses at the gene ends were 4 bases for V and 4 bases for J; bases not matched to a gene: 9. The CDR3 is 16 residues long. Per germline, CDR1 MDHEN and CDR2 SYDVKM.

The chain has TRBV11-2 and TRBJ2-3, with 8 positions matching TRBD2. In germline, CDR1 is SGHAT, CDR2 FQNNGV. V shed 5 bases and J 7 bases; nucleotides not matched to a gene: 11. This CDR3 contains 15 residues. The CDR3 loop is CASSGTSGGSYTQYF. The CDR3 region has the DNA TGTGCCAGCAGCGGGACTAGTGGGGGTTCATATACGCAGTATTTT.

The chain couples TRBV4-3 to TRBJ2-2, with D uncertain. The length of the CDR3 is 14 residues. Germline V CDR1 and CDR2: LGHNA, YSLEER. V was cut by 1 base and J by 9 bases, with 12 bases left in between. CDR3 sequence: CASSQGVVARELFF. DNA for the CDR3: TGCGCCAGCAGCCAAGGGGTTGTGGCCCGGGAGCTGTTTTTT.

This clonotype was picked up many times. This may be a read error: a much more frequent sequence differs by one nucleotide. This chain links TRBV13 with TRBJ2-7; D is unresolved. The CDR3 consists of 11 residues. Looked up from germline, CDR1 is PRHDT and CDR2 is FYEKMQ (reference sequence). V was clipped by 1 base and J by 5 bases, with 3 bases between them. In nucleotides, the CDR3 is TGTGCCAGCAGCTTAGCCAACGAGCAGTACTTC. This gives the protein CASSLANEQYF.